The 14 T cell receptor beta chains below come from one sample, sequenced in a study of T-cell memory formation after mild COVID-19. TCRdb redid the calling of the 5' RACE reads with MiXCR, one entry per CDR3 protein. The profile shows 300,000 to 350,000 distinct CDR3 sequences, around 13% of them singletons. Sequencing used PBMCs or a T cell subset sorted from them (not recorded which). The receptors were sampled from a man in his late teens or twenties who had mild COVID-19 (a few samples of this study predate the infection). Cell type and time point are not known.

This clonotype turned up a few times. The rearrangement links TRBV27 to TRBJ2-5; 7 bases agree with TRBD2. Germline loops: CDR1 MNHEY, CDR2 SMNVEV (reference sequence). V lost 4 bases to trimming and J lost 2 bases; unmatched junction nucleotides: 4. This CDR3 contains 14 residues. The CDR3: CASSSAGSQETQYF. The CDR3, as DNA: TGTGCCAGCAGTTCAGCGGGGTCTCAAGAGACCCAGTACTTC.

In this sample, this clonotype turned up many times. The CDR3 nucleotides are TGTGCCAGCCGCAGACAGGGGACGGGAGGAGAGACCCAGTACTTC. The encoded protein is CASRRQGTGGETQYF. The rearrangement joins TRBV12-3 or TRBV12-4 to TRBJ2-5; possible D gene TRBD1, 8 bases. V was shortened by 8 bases and J by 4 bases, with 20 bases between the two germline ends. The CDR3 covers 15 residues.

This clonotype came up a few times. The chain has TRBV3-1 and TRBJ2-3; D possibly uses TRBD1 or TRBD2 (5 bases each). The CDR3 consists of 14 residues. The V gene lost 4 bases and the J gene lost 5 bases, with 13 bases spanning the gap. CDR1 LGHDT and CDR2 YNNKEL come from the germline V gene (reference sequence). The CDR3 is CASSRMGVGDTQYF. The CDR3 DNA sequence: TGTGCCAGCAGCCGCATGGGGGTGGGAGATACGCAGTATTTT.

This clonotype appeared a few times. The rearrangement uses TRBV29-1 and TRBJ2-5; a weak D match, TRBD1 (5 bases). Trimming left V 4 bases short and J 3 bases short, with 9 bases between. The CDR3 consists of 12 residues. Germline V gene lookup returns CDR1 SQVTM and CDR2 ANQGSEA. The CDR3 nucleotides read TGCAGCGTTGGAGTGACAGAAGAGACCCAGTACTTC. Its protein product is CSVGVTEETQYF.

V gene TRBV20-1 combines with J gene TRBJ2-1; D unclear. Germline CDR1 and CDR2: DFQATT and SNEGSKA (reference sequence). This CDR3 has 14 amino acids. Trimming stripped 3 bases from V and 9 bases from J, with 18 bases between. Written as DNA, the CDR3 is TGCAGTGCTAGGGCCCTGGTAGGCCCGCCTGAGCAGTTCTTC. Its protein product is CSARALVGPPEQFF.

V usage is TRBV7-2 and J usage is TRBJ1-5; the match to TRBD1 covers 11 bases. Germline V gene sequence: CDR1 SGHTA, CDR2 FQGNSA. With 4 bases clipped from V and 3 bases from J, the junction kept 2 bases outside the gene matches. The CDR3 is made up of 15 amino acids. The CDR3 is CASSWTGGNNQPQHF. The DNA of the CDR3 is TGTGCCAGCAGCTGGACAGGGGGCAACAATCAGCCCCAGCATTTT.

J is TRBJ2-1 and V is TRBV5-1, with TRBD2 identical over 10 bases. The CDR3 runs 16 residues. Germline CDR1 is SGHRS and CDR2 is YFSETQ. J lost 7 bases, V lost 4 bases, and 11 bases had no gene match. CDR3 nucleotides: TGCGCCAGCAGCCCGCCGGGACTAGCGATGGTGAATGAGCAGTTCTTC. Its translation is CASSPPGLAMVNEQFF.

This clonotype was observed at least ten times. This chain uses TRBV3-1 with TRBJ2-3; 10 positions match TRBD2. Trimming took 1 base from V and 8 from J; bases not matched to a gene: 9. The CDR3 is 16 amino acids. The germline gives CDR1 LGHDT, CDR2 YNNKEL (reference sequence). The CDR3 spells CASSQGVSGGAGTQYF. The CDR3 DNA sequence: TGTGCCAGCAGCCAAGGGGTCAGCGGGGGGGCCGGTACGCAGTATTTT.

J is TRBJ2-7 and V is TRBV6-5, with unresolved D. V was trimmed by 6 bases and J by 2 bases, leaving 17 bases between them. The CDR3 spans 15 residues. Per germline, CDR1 MNHEY and CDR2 SVGAGI. The CDR3 protein is CASRSRATGTYEQYF. The CDR3 DNA sequence: TGTGCCAGCAGGTCCCGGGCCACGGGCACCTACGAGCAGTACTTC.

The chain employs TRBV5-1 and TRBJ2-1; 8 bases agree with TRBD2. Germline CDR1 SGHRS, CDR2 YFSETQ. The V segment lost 2 bases and the J segment 4 bases; nucleotides outside the gene matches: 5. This CDR3 has 15 residues. This CDR3 is CASSFTAGDYNEQFF. The CDR3 DNA follows: TGCGCCAGCAGCTTCACAGCGGGGGATTACAATGAGCAGTTCTTC.

This clonotype appeared many times. The V and J genes are TRBV7-9 and TRBJ1-5; D unclear. V was clipped by 1 base and J by 5 bases, with 9 bases between them. In germline, CDR1 is SEHNR, CDR2 FQNEAQ (reference sequence). The CDR3 runs to 14 residues. The CDR3 is CASSLGQDHQPQHF. The CDR3 DNA follows: TGTGCCAGCAGCTTAGGGCAGGACCATCAGCCCCAGCATTTT.

Only a few counts were recorded for this clonotype. CDR3 sequence reads: CAWSPGSPIPLYGYTF. The DNA of the CDR3 is TGTGCCTGGAGTCCAGGGTCCCCAATCCCCCTCTATGGCTACACCTTC. The rearrangement uses TRBV30 and TRBJ1-2, with D possibly TRBD1 on 5 matching bases. This CDR3 spans 16 amino acids. CDR1 is GTSNPN, CDR2 SVGIG, per germline (reference sequence). Trimming took 2 bases from V and 4 from J, leaving 20 bases between them.

The CDR3 DNA reads TGTGCCAGCAGGCCTAGCGGGGGGGCCGACGGGGAGCTGTTTTTT. Its protein product is CASRPSGGADGELFF. The V and J genes are TRBV7-6 and TRBJ2-2, with 12 nucleotides matching TRBD2. V shed 6 bases, J shed 7 bases, and the junction held 6 bases outside the gene matches. Germline CDR1 reads SGHVS; CDR2 reads FNYEAQ. This CDR3 is 15 amino acids long. Variable domain in full (rest from reference TRBV7-6 and TRBJ2-2): GAGVSQSPRYKVTKRGQDVALRCDPISGHVSLYWYRQALGQGPEFLTYFNYEAQQDKSGLPNDRFSAERPEGSISTLTIQRTEQRDSAMYRCASRPSGGADGELFFGEGSRLTVL.

Only one count was recorded for this clonotype. The rearrangement joins TRBV27 to TRBJ2-1; 8 nucleotides match TRBD1. Germline CDR1 MNHEY, CDR2 SMNVEV (reference sequence). This CDR3 is 13 amino acids long. After removal of 8 bases from V and 7 bases from J, the junction contained 7 bases not matched to a gene. This chain's CDR3 is CASGQGAVNEQFF. The CDR3 DNA sequence: TGTGCCAGCGGACAGGGTGCAGTAAATGAGCAGTTCTTC.